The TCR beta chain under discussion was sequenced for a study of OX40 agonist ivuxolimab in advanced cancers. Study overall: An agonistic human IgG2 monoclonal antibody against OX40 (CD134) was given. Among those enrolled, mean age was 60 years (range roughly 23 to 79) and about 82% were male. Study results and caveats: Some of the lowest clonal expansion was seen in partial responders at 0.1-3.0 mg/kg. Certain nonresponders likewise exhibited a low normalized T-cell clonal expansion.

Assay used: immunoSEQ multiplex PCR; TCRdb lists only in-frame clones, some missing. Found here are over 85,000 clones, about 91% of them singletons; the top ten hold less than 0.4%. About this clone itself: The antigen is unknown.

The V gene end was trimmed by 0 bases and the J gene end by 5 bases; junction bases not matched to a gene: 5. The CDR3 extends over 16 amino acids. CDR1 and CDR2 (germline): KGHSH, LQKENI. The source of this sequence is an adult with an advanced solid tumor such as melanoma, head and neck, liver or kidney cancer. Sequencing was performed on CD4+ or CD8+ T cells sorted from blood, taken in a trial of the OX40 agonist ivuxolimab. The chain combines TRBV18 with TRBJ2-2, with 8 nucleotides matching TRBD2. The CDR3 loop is CASSPPGTRATGELFF. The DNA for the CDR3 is TGTGCCAGCTCACCACCCGGGACTAGAGCAACCGGGGAGCTGTTTTTT.